The source of this T cell receptor (beta chain) is a study of cytomegalovirus exposure and HLA in healthy donors. General study points: The dataset shows that most TCR sequences were rare, while some public TCRs occurred in many donors. The listing of 150 to 200 TCR beta chains classed them as cytomegalovirus-associated. A link between a missense DCLRE1C variant and TCR beta V- and J-gene trimming emerged from a later analysis.

V shed 0 bases and J shed 5 bases, with 6 bases lying between them. CDR1 and CDR2 (germline): SGHNT, YYREEE (reference sequence). CDR3 length: 13 amino acids. PCR involved 60 Vbeta and 13 Jbeta primers. Sequencing used immunoSEQ multiplex PCR; TCRdb keeps in-frame clones, though not all of them. The data contain 180,000 or so clones, over 75% of them seen just once; the ten biggest clones take up 0.098%. This clone was picked up a small number of times. Antigen unknown. Everyone who donated was a healthy bone marrow donor. The chain is built from TRBV5-4 and TRBJ1-5, with D unresolved. The sample was PBMCs. This sequence originates from a boy between 2 and 10 years old in good health and CMV-seronegative. The CDR3 coding sequence is TGTGCCAGCAGCTTGGATCAGGATCAGCCCCAGCATTTT. It codes for CASSLDQDQPQHF. The entire variable domain, with the rest obtained from reference TRBV5-4 and TRBJ1-5, is as follows: ETGVTQSPTHLIKTRGQQVTLRCSSQSGHNTVSWYQQALGQGPQFIFQYYREEENGRGNFPPRFSGLQFPNYSSELNVNALELDDSALYLCASSLDQDQPQHFGDGTRLSIL.